A single sample gave rise to the 2 T cell receptor beta chains below, sequenced in a study of T cell responses to AZD1222 COVID-19 vaccine. Measured with immunoSEQ multiplex PCR; TCRdb has only the in-frame clones, and not every one. The profile shows more than 150,000 clones, 80% to 90% of them singletons. The starting material was peripheral blood, obtained on day 0 of AZD1222 vaccination. These receptors were taken from an adult in good health.

J is TRBJ1-5 and V is TRBV19; 9 bases are a match to TRBD1. The length of the CDR3 is 18 residues. Germline CDR1 LNHDA, CDR2 SQIVND (reference sequence). The V segment lost 6 bases and the J segment 0 bases; nucleotides outside the gene matches: 12. The CDR3 DNA reads TGTGCCAGTAGAGGCGACAGGGGGGAGTCCTATAGCAATCAGCCCCAGCATTTT. Its protein product is CASRGDRGESYSNQPQHF. The full variable domain, with the rest looked up from reference TRBV19 and TRBJ1-5, is DGGITQSPKYLFRKEGQNVTLSCEQNLNHDAMYWYRQDPGQGLRLIYYSQIVNDFQKGDIAEGYSVSREKKESFPLTVTSAQKNPTAFYLCASRGDRGESYSNQPQHFGDGTRLSIL.

The chain couples TRBV7-8 to TRBJ1-6, with 8 bases aligning to TRBD1. Per germline, CDR1 SGHVS and CDR2 FQNEAQ. This CDR3 comprises 15 residues. With 5 bases clipped from V and 9 bases from J, the junction kept 9 bases outside the gene matches. CDR3 DNA: TGTGCCAGCAGCCAAACCGGGACAGGTGGTTCACCCCTCCACTTT. Its protein is CASSQTGTGGSPLHF.